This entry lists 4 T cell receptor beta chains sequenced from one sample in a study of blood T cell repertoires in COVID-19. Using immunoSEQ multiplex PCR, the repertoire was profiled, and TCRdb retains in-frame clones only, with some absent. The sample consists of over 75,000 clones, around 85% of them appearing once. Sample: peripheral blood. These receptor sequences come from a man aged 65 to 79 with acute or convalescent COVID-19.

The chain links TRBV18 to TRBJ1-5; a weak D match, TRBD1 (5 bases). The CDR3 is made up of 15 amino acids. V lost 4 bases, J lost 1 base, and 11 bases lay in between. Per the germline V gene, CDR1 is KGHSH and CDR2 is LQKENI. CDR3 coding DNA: TGTGCCAGCTCACGATGGCAGGGAAGCAATCAGCCCCAGCATTTT. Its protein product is CASSRWQGSNQPQHF.

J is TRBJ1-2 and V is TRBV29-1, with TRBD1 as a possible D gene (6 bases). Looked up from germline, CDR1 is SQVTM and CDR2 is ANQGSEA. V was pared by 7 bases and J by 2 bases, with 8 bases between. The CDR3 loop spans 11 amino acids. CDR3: CSAGQNYGYTF. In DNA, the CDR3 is TGCAGCGCAGGACAGAACTATGGCTACACCTTC. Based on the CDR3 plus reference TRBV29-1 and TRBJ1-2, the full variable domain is SAVISQKPSRDICQRGTSLTIQCQVDSQVTMMFWYRQQPGQSLTLIATANQGSEATYESGFVIDKFPISRPNLTFSTLTVSNMSPEDSSIYLCSAGQNYGYTFGSGTRLTVV.

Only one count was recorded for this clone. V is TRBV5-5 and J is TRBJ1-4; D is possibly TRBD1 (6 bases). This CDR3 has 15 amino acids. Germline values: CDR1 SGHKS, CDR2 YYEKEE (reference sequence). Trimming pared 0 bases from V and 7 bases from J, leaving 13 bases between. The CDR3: CASSLAGASSEKLFF. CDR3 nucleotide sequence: TGTGCCAGCAGCTTGGCAGGGGCCTCAAGTGAAAAACTGTTTTTT.

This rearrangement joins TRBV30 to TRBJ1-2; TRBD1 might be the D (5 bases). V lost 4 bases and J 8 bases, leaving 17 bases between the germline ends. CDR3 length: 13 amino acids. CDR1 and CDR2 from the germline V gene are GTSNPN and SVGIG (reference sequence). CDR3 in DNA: TGTGCCTGGACCCGCCAGGGCGACAAGGGCTACACCTTC. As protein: CAWTRQGDKGYTF.